Shown below are 11 T cell receptor beta chains from a single sample sequenced in a study of CD8 T cells in Susac syndrome. With random hexamers, roughly 0.45 to 1 ug RNA was reverse transcribed. TCRdb independently ran MiXCR on the immunoSEQ multiplex PCR reads; one entry per CDR3 protein. Seen here are some 150,000 distinct CDR3 sequences, about 95% observed once, and the top ten hold more than 0.14%. Sequencing was done on a sample of CD4+ T cells from PBMCs. These receptor sequences come from a human donor with Susac syndrome.

This chain uses TRBV30 with TRBJ2-5, with D perhaps TRBD1 or TRBD2 (5 bases each). This CDR3 contains 13 residues. The ends were cut back, 4 bases at V and 3 bases at J, with 12 bases in the middle. CDR1 GTSNPN and CDR2 SVGIG come from the germline V gene (reference sequence). In DNA, the CDR3 is TGTGCCTGGACCGGGACGGACAAAGAGACCCAGTACTTC. Its protein is CAWTGTDKETQYF.

J is TRBJ2-1 and V is TRBV3-1; no clear D gene. The CDR3 totals 13 residues. V shed 1 base and J shed 7 bases, with 8 bases lying between them. The germline gives CDR1 LGHDT, CDR2 YNNKEL (reference sequence). CDR3 amino acids: CASSQGEFNEQFF. The CDR3 bases are TGTGCCAGCAGCCAAGGAGAGTTTAATGAGCAGTTCTTC.

This chain links TRBV20-1 with TRBJ2-7, with 12 bases aligning to TRBD1. CDR1 and CDR2 from the germline V gene are DFQATT and SNEGSKA (reference sequence). V shed 3 bases, J shed 1 base, and the junction held 4 bases outside the gene matches. The length of the CDR3 is 15 residues. CDR3 amino acids: CSARSGQGASYEQYF. The CDR3 DNA sequence: TGCAGTGCTAGGTCGGGACAGGGGGCTTCCTACGAGCAGTACTTC.

The chain links TRBV5-1 to TRBJ2-3, with D unclear. Germline CDR1 SGHRS, CDR2 YFSETQ. V shed 6 bases and J shed 1 base, with 12 bases lying between them. CDR3 length equals 14 residues. The chain's CDR3 is CASMKDPGTDTQYF. For the CDR3, the DNA is TGCGCCAGCATGAAGGACCCCGGCACAGATACGCAGTATTTT.

This sequence joins TRBV27 and TRBJ2-7, with D possibly called TRBD1 or TRBD2 (5 bases each). The CDR3 spans 13 residues. V was shortened by 2 bases and J by 5 bases, with 10 bases between the two germline ends. CDR1 is MNHEY, CDR2 SMNVEV, per germline (reference sequence). The CDR3 sequence: CASSLVRGHEQYF. The CDR3 nucleotides are TGTGCCAGCAGTTTAGTTAGGGGACACGAGCAGTACTTC.

This sequence joins TRBV30 and TRBJ1-2; no definite D call. The CDR3 loop spans 12 amino acids. V lost 1 base and J lost 6, with 9 bases in between. Germline loops: CDR1 GTSNPN, CDR2 SVGIG (reference sequence). Here the CDR3 reads CAWSAENNGYTF. CDR3 coding DNA: TGTGCCTGGAGTGCCGAGAACAATGGCTACACCTTC.

A remark on this clonotype: One end of the junction does not line up with germline, which may come from a read error. The rearrangement joins TRBV9 to TRBJ1-5, with TRBD1 as a possible D gene (6 bases). In germline, CDR1 is SGDLS, CDR2 YYNGEE. This CDR3 contains 14 residues. The CDR3 sequence: CAADTGRPNRPQHF. DNA of the CDR3: TGTGCAGCAGACACAGGGAGACCCAATCGGCCCCAGCATTTT.

The rearrangement links TRBV20-1 to TRBJ2-5, with D possibly matching TRBD1 (5 bases). V was trimmed by 3 bases and J by 5 bases, leaving 10 bases between them. CDR1 and CDR2 from the germline V gene are DFQATT and SNEGSKA (reference sequence). This CDR3 has 12 amino acids. CDR3 DNA sequence: TGCAGTGCTAGTCGCAGGGTTGAGACCCAGTACTTC. Residues: CSASRRVETQYF.

V usage is TRBV30 and J usage is TRBJ2-1; tentatively, D is TRBD1 (5 bases). With 0 bases removed from V and 0 bases from J, the gap between germline ends came to 9 bases. Per germline, CDR1 GTSNPN and CDR2 SVGIG (reference sequence). The CDR3 contains 15 residues. The CDR3: CAWSVGQGSYNEQFF. In DNA, the CDR3 is TGTGCCTGGAGTGTCGGGCAGGGCTCCTACAATGAGCAGTTCTTC.

The chain uses TRBV7-2 and TRBJ2-7; 7 bases align to TRBD2. V was pared by 6 bases and J by 2 bases, with 10 bases of the junction left unmatched. CDR1 and CDR2 from the germline V gene are SGHTA and FQGNSA. This CDR3 region has 15 residues. This CDR3 is CASRRTPGGPYEQYF. Here the CDR3 DNA reads TGTGCCAGCAGGCGCACACCGGGAGGTCCCTACGAGCAGTACTTC.

This chain joins TRBV4-1 and TRBJ1-6; 7 nucleotides line up with TRBD1. The junction had 15 bases not matched to a gene; V was cut back by 2 bases and J by 8 bases. This CDR3 has 18 residues. CDR1 and CDR2 (germline): MGHRA, YSYEKL. The CDR3 bases are TGCGCCAGCAGCCAAAACAGGGGCCCGGGCCGAAGGGATTCACCCCTCCACTTT. Protein product: CASSQNRGPGRRDSPLHF.